Below are 13 T cell receptor beta chains sequenced from a single sample in a study of identical twins. One entry per CDR3 protein, called by TCRdb with MiXCR from the 5' RACE reads. The sample holds about 100,000 distinct CDR3 sequences; 5.9% are singletons and the top ten take 9.5% to 15%. Sequencing was done on a sample of memory T cells sorted from blood. The receptors shown here come from a woman aged 50 to 60 in good health.

This clonotype was found many times. The chain links TRBV12-3 or TRBV12-4 to TRBJ2-7; no clear D gene. The CDR3 totals 13 residues. V was trimmed by 7 bases and J by 3 bases, leaving 13 bases between them. The CDR3 bases are TGTGCCAGCACAATATCTTCGGACTACGAGCAGTACTTC. This translates into CASTISSDYEQYF.

This clonotype was detected many times. J is TRBJ2-1 and V is TRBV5-1, with a possible D match to TRBD2 (5 bases). V was cut by 0 bases and J by 5 bases, with 6 bases left in between. This CDR3 comprises 13 residues. Germline V gene data show CDR1 as SGHRS and CDR2 as YFSETQ. The CDR3 here is CASSLASNNEQFF. CDR3 DNA sequence: TGCGCCAGCAGCTTGGCTAGCAACAATGAGCAGTTCTTC. The full variable domain, in which reference TRBV5-1 and TRBJ2-1 provide the parts outside the CDR3, is KAGVTQTPRYLIKTRGQQVTLSCSPISGHRSVSWYQQTPGQGLQFLFEYFSETQRNKGNFPGRFSGRQFSNSRSEMNVSTLELGDSALYLCASSLASNNEQFFGPGTRLTVL.

The chain joins TRBV20-1 to TRBJ2-1; TRBD2 aligns across 7 bases. CDR1 is DFQATT, CDR2 SNEGSKA, per germline (reference sequence). After removal of 0 bases from V and 2 bases from J, the junction contained 10 bases not matched to a gene. The CDR3 has 17 residues. In DNA, the CDR3 is TGCAGTGCTAGAGAGGACGTCTGGGGGGGGACCTACAATGAGCAGTTCTTC. Amino acids: CSAREDVWGGTYNEQFF.

In its sample, this clonotype was seen many times. The CDR3 protein is CASRLAGETQYF. DNA of the CDR3: TGTGCCAGTAGGCTAGCAGGAGAGACCCAGTACTTC. This chain links TRBV19 with TRBJ2-5; the D gene is possibly TRBD2 (5 bases). The CDR3 is 12 residues long. V lost 6 bases and J 4 bases, leaving 9 bases between the germline ends. CDR1 LNHDA and CDR2 SQIVND come from the germline V gene (reference sequence).

This clonotype was found many times. The chain uses TRBV29-1 and TRBJ1-2; 7 nucleotides align to TRBD1. Germline lookup yields CDR1 SQVTM and CDR2 ANQGSEA. After removal of 4 bases from V and 3 bases from J, the junction contained 2 bases not matched to a gene. The CDR3 consists of 12 residues. The CDR3 region is CSVGTGDYGYTF. CDR3 in DNA: TGCAGCGTTGGAACAGGGGACTATGGCTACACCTTC.

This clonotype was detected only a few times. A much larger clone differs by one base, so this may be a read error. This chain links TRBV7-2 with TRBJ1-5; possible D gene TRBD1, 6 bases. CDR3 length: 15 amino acids. Germline loops: CDR1 SGHTA, CDR2 FQGNSA. V lost 2 bases to trimming and J lost 2 bases, with 10 bases between them. In DNA, the CDR3 is TGTGCCAGCAGCTTATTCAAGGGGGGCAATCAGCCCCAGCATTTT. Its translation: CASSLFKGGNQPQHF.

Only a few counts were recorded for this clonotype. The V gene is TRBV12-3 or TRBV12-4, the J gene TRBJ2-1, with 8 bases lining up with TRBD2. The CDR3 totals 19 residues. J lost 0 bases, V lost 3 bases, and 13 bases had no gene match. The CDR3 loop reads CASSFWAGGDFSSYNEQFF. The CDR3 DNA reads as TGTGCCAGCAGTTTTTGGGCGGGAGGCGATTTTAGCTCCTACAATGAGCAGTTCTTC.

In its sample, this clonotype was seen many times. The genes are TRBV6-1 and TRBJ1-3; D is undetermined. The V end lost 7 bases, the J end lost 1 base, and 8 bases lay between the germline ends. The germline V gene has CDR1 MNHNS and CDR2 SASEGT. This CDR3 has 13 residues. The CDR3 loop reads CASMILSGNTIYF. The DNA for the CDR3 is TGTGCCAGCATGATCCTATCTGGAAACACCATATATTTT.

The J gene is TRBJ2-2, the V gene TRBV12-3 or TRBV12-4; weak D call: TRBD2 (5 bases). The germline V and J ends were trimmed by 0 bases and 3 bases, with 11 bases remaining between them. This CDR3 spans 16 amino acids. CDR3 DNA sequence: TGTGCCAGCAGTTTAGCGGCACTAGATTACACCGGGGAGCTGTTTTTT. Protein sequence: CASSLAALDYTGELFF.

This clonotype appeared many times. The chain couples TRBV5-1 to TRBJ2-1; TRBD1 aligns across 9 bases. The CDR3 length is 15 residues. Germline V gives CDR1 SGHRS, CDR2 YFSETQ. J was trimmed by 8 bases and V by 3 bases; bases with no gene match: 9. The CDR3 is CASSSTGGSWDEQFF. The DNA of the CDR3 is TGCGCCAGCAGCTCGACAGGGGGGAGTTGGGATGAGCAGTTCTTC.

This clonotype was counted only a few times. V gene TRBV3-1 combines with J gene TRBJ1-1; no clear D gene. CDR1 and CDR2 from the germline V gene are LGHDT and YNNKEL (reference sequence). Trimming took 4 bases from V and 1 from J, leaving 13 bases between them. This CDR3 spans 15 amino acids. This chain's CDR3 is CASSLGPWGNTEAFF. DNA of the CDR3: TGTGCCAGCAGCCTGGGCCCCTGGGGGAACACTGAAGCTTTCTTT.

This clonotype was picked up many times. The chain combines TRBV19 with TRBJ1-1; 8 bases are shared with TRBD1. Germline trimming cut 7 bases from V and 4 bases from J; bases unmatched to any gene: 5. CDR3 length: 13 residues. Germline V gene sequence: CDR1 LNHDA, CDR2 SQIVND (reference sequence). CDR3 sequence reads: CASKNTGGTEAFF. CDR3 nucleotide sequence: TGTGCCAGTAAGAACACAGGGGGCACTGAAGCTTTCTTT.

This chain uses TRBV5-1 with TRBJ1-2; maybe TRBD1 (6 bases). V gave up 7 bases and J gave up 4 bases, with 23 bases separating them. Germline loops: CDR1 SGHRS, CDR2 YFSETQ. This CDR3 spans 16 amino acids. CDR3 amino acids: CASVAGQLKGSYGYTF. CDR3 DNA: TGCGCCAGCGTAGCAGGACAGCTGAAAGGGAGCTATGGCTACACCTTC.